One T cell receptor (beta chain) is described in this entry. No antigen is known for it. These data come from a study of T cells in Graves' hyperthyroidism and ophthalmopathy. The CDR3 has 15 residues. V lost 0 bases and J lost 3; bases outside the gene matches: 3. Germline V gene sequence: CDR1 MNHEY, CDR2 SVGAGI. Amplification targeted TCR beta CDR3 regions from RNA transcripts. A first-round RT-PCR of the TCR CDR3 used the HTBI primer set. TCRdb independently ran MiXCR on the multiplex PCR reads; one entry per CDR3 protein. This sample yields roughly 660,000 distinct CDR3 sequences, of which approximately 15% are seen a single time; 15% belongs to the top ten. Study-wide results and caveats: Prediction of ophthalmopathy progression came a median approximately 6.6 months pre-onset. Most expanded thyroid clonotypes above 0.001 also appeared in blood.

For the diagnoses, clinical symptoms, serum thyroxine and TRAb, thyroid ultrasound and orbital computed tomography were used. More than 9.5 ml fresh peripheral blood yielded the PBMCs. The V and J genes are TRBV6-5 and TRBJ2-3; TRBD2 matches at 7 bases. The receptor was isolated from a middle-aged man with Graves' hyperthyroidism. Material for sequencing was blood. The CDR3 coding sequence is TGTGCCAGCAGTTACTCTCTGCGGGAGACAGATACGCAGTATTTT. Protein sequence: CASSYSLRETDTQYF.